This is a list of T cell receptor beta chains from one sample in a study of graft-versus-host responses after intestinal transplantation. Their antigens remain unidentified. Produced via immunoSEQ multiplex PCR; TCRdb's table is partial and in-frame only. The sample has over 45,000 clones, about 94% seen once; the top ten hold around 0.4%. The sequencing used unstimulated CD4+ T cells sorted from spleen or lymph node cells, collected before transplant. The source of these receptors is a human donor who was the organ donor for an intestinal transplant. CDR3s include the opening cysteine and the closing phenylalanine or tryptophan. D genes are given only for firm matches. Some rows mark clone size as missing; the rest say once, few, many or name a class of expanded clone.

size	V	J	D	CDR3	DNA
-	TRBV5-4	TRBJ2-5	-	CASSLIQGVGETQYF	TGTGCCAGCAGCTTGATCCAGGGCGTAGGGGAGACCCAGTACTTC
-	TRBV10-3	TRBJ2-5	-	CAISEFNSGQETQYF	TGTGCCATCAGTGAGTTCAACAGTGGACAAGAGACCCAGTACTTC
-	TRBV5-1	TRBJ2-2	-	CASSLATNTGELFF	TGCGCCAGCAGTCTAGCGACGAACACCGGGGAGCTGTTTTTT
-	TRBV6-5	TRBJ1-1	TRBD1	CASRDRFEAFF	TGTGCCAGCAGGGACAGGTTTGAAGCTTTCTTT
-	TRBV7-2	TRBJ2-5	-	CATRGGGQETQYF	TGTGCCACCAGGGGCGGGGGCCAAGAGACCCAGTACTTC
few	TRBV19	TRBJ2-7	TRBD1	CASRGVGTGHSYEQYF	TGTGCCAGTAGGGGTGTTGGGACAGGGCACTCCTACGAGCAGTACTTC
-	TRBV11-3	TRBJ2-3	-	CASSYGPDHTDTQYF	TGTGCCAGCAGCTACGGACCTGATCACACAGATACGCAGTATTTT
-	TRBV7-9	TRBJ1-3	-	CASSSSYRIYF	TGTGCCAGCAGCTCGAGCTACCGCATATATTTT
-	TRBV6-5	TRBJ2-7	-	CASSYSIRGQREQYF	TGTGCCAGCAGTTACTCGATTAGGGGCCAGCGGGAGCAGTACTTC
-	TRBV5-1	TRBJ2-2	TRBD1	CASSLGDSNTGELFF	TGCGCCAGCAGCTTGGGGGACAGCAACACCGGGGAGCTGTTTTTT
-	TRBV2	TRBJ2-7	-	CASSEESPLAEQYF	TGTGCCAGCAGTGAAGAGTCGCCTCTGGCCGAGCAGTACTTC
-	TRBV6-5	TRBJ1-1	-	CASSSELQAFF	TGTGCCAGCAGTTCCGAGCTCCAAGCTTTCTTT
-	TRBV7-3	TRBJ2-3	-	CASSLQGHSTDTQYF	TGTGCCAGCAGCTTACAAGGGCACAGCACAGATACGCAGTATTTT
-	TRBV5-1	TRBJ2-7	-	CASSLEVAYYEQYF	TGCGCCAGCAGCTTGGAGGTCGCTTACTACGAGCAGTACTTC
-	TRBV19	TRBJ1-1	-	CASSSRTSTEAFF	TGTGCCAGTAGTTCCCGGACGTCCACTGAAGCTTTCTTT
-	TRBV27	TRBJ2-3	-	CASSLLGSTDTQYF	TGTGCCAGCAGTTTACTGGGAAGCACAGATACGCAGTATTTT
-	TRBV2	TRBJ1-2	TRBD1	CASTTTGPYGGYTF	TGTGCCAGCACTACGACAGGGCCCTACGGGGGCTACACCTTC
-	TRBV7-9	TRBJ2-3	-	CASSLGSAPDTQYF	TGTGCCAGCAGCTTAGGTTCAGCACCAGATACGCAGTATTTT
-	TRBV5-5	TRBJ2-2	-	CASSAGQITGELFF	TGTGCCAGCAGCGCGGGACAGATCACCGGGGAGCTGTTTTTT
-	TRBV5-6	TRBJ1-2	-	CASSLVSRRYGYTF	TGTGCCAGCAGCTTGGTGTCCCGTCGCTATGGCTACACCTTC